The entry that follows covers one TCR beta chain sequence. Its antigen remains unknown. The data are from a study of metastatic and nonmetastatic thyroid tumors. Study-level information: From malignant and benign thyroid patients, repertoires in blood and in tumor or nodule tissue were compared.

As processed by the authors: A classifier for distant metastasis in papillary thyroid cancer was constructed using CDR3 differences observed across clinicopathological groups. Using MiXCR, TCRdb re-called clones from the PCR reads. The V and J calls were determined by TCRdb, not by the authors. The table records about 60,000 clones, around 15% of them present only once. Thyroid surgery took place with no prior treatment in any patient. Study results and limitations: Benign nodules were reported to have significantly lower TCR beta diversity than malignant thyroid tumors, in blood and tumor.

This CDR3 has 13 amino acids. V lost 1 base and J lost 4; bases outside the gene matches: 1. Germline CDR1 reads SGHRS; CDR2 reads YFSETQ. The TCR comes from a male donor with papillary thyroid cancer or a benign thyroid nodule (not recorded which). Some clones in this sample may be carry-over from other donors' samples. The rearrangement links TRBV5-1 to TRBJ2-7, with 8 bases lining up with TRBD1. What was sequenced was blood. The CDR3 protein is CASSLRQGYEQYF. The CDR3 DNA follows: TGCGCCAGCAGCTTGCGACAGGGGTACGAGCAGTACTTC.